The clone carrying this TCR beta chain was detected once. A junction boundary mismatches the germline segment, possibly from a read error. Patients got ipilimumab 1 mg/kg beginning 14 to 28 days post-transplant. Clones were read by immunoSEQ multiplex PCR, and TCRdb kept only the in-frame ones, dropping some. The sample records about 43,000 clones, 88% being singletons. The record originates from a study of ipilimumab plus nivolumab after autologous stem cell transplantation. About the study: The myeloma cohort included high-risk transplant-naive patients and patients relapsing within 3 years of a first autologous transplant.

This CDR3 comprises 14 residues. The germline gives CDR1 KGHSH, CDR2 LQKENI. The source of this sequence is a male donor with multiple myeloma. Sequencing used PBMCs, obtained in a trial of ipilimumab plus nivolumab as post-transplant consolidation. The rearrangement joins TRBV18 to TRBJ1-4; the match to TRBD1 covers 9 bases. The CDR3 DNA follows: TGTGCCAGCTCTCCACAGGGGGCGCTTGAAAAACTGTTTTTT. This translates into CASSPQGALEKLFF.